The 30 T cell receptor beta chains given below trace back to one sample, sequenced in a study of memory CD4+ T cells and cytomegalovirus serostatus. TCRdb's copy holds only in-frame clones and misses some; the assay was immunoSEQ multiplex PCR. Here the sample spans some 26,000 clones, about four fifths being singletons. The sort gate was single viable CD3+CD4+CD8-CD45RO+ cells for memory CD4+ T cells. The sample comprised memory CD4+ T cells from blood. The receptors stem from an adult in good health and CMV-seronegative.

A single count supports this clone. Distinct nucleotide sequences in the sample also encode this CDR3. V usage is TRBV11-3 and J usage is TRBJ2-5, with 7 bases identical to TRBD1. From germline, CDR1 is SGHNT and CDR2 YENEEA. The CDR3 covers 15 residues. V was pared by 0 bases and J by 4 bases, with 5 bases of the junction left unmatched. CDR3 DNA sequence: TGTGCCAGCAGCTTAGAAGGACAGGCAGGAGAGACCCAGTACTTC. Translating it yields CASSLEGQAGETQYF.

This chain's CDR3 is CASSTGVTGAFF. The CDR3, as DNA: TGTGCCAGCAGCACAGGGGTAACTGGGGCTTTCTTT. The chain recombines TRBV7-2 with TRBJ1-1, with 7 bases lining up with TRBD1. The ends lost 5 bases at V and 11 bases at J; junction bases unmatched: 8. This CDR3 is 12 amino acids long. In germline, CDR1 is SGHTA, CDR2 FQGNSA.

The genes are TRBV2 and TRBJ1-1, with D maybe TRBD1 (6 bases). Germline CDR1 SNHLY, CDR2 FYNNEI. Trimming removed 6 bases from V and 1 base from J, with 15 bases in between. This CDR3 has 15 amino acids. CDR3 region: CASSANGQPNTEAFF. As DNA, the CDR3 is TGTGCCAGCAGCGCAAACGGACAGCCGAACACTGAAGCTTTCTTT.

The CDR3 DNA reads TGTGCCAGCTCTATCGGGGCTGAAGCTTTCTTT. As protein: CASSIGAEAFF. This rearrangement joins TRBV18 to TRBJ1-1; the D is unclear. The CDR3 consists of 11 residues. CDR1 is KGHSH and CDR2 is LQKENI in the germline V gene. Trimming left V 6 bases short and J 6 bases short, with 8 bases between.

Here the CDR3 DNA reads TGTGCCAGCAGTGATGAGGGGGCCTACGAGCAGTACTTC. As protein: CASSDEGAYEQYF. The gene calls are TRBV6-1 and TRBJ2-7, with D possibly matching TRBD1 (6 bases). The germline V gene encodes CDR1 MNHNS and CDR2 SASEGT. V was cut by 3 bases and J by 2 bases, with 8 bases left in between. The CDR3 consists of 13 residues.

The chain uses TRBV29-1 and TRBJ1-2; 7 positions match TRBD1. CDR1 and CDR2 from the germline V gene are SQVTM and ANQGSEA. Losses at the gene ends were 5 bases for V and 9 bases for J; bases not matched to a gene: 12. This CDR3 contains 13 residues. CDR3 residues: CSVSTTPTGSYTF. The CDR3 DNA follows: TGCAGCGTTTCTACCACCCCGACAGGGAGCTACACCTTC.

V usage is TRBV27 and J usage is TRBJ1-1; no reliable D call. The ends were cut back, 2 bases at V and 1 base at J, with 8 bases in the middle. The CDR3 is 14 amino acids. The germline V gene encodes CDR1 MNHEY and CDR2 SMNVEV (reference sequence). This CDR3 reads CASSLARRNTEAFF. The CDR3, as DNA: TGTGCCAGCAGTTTAGCCAGGAGGAACACTGAAGCTTTCTTT.

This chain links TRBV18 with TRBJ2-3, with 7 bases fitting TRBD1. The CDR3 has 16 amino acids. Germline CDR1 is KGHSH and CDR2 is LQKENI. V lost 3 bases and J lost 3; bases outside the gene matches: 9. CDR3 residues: CASSPAATGLTDTQYF. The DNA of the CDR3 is TGTGCCAGCTCACCCGCCGCGACAGGGTTAACAGATACGCAGTATTTT.

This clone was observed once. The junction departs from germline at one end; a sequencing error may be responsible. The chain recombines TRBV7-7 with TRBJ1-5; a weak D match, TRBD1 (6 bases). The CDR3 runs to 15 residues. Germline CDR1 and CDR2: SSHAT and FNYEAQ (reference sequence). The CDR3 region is CASSFGQGCNQPQHF. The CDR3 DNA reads TGTGCTAGCAGCTTTGGGCAGGGGTGCAATCAGCCCCAGCATTTT.

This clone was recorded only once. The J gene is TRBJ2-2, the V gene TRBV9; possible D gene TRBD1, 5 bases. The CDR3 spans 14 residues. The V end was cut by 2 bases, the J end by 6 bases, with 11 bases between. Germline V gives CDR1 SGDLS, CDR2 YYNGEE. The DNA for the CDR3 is TGTGCCAGCAGCGTTCAGGGTCCCTCCGGGGAGCTGTTTTTT. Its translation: CASSVQGPSGELFF.

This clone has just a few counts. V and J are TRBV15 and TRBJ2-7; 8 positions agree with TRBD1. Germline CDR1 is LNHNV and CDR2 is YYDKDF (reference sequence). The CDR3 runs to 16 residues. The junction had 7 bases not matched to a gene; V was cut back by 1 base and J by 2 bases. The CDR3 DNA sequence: TGTGCCACCAGCAGAGGACCCGACAGGGGTACCTACGAGCAGTACTTC. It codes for CATSRGPDRGTYEQYF.

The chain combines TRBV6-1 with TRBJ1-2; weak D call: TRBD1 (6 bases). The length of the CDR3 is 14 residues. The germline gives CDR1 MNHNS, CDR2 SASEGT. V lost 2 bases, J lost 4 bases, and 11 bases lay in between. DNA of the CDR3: TGTGCCAGCAGTGAAACGGACAGACTCTATGGCTACACCTTC. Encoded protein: CASSETDRLYGYTF.

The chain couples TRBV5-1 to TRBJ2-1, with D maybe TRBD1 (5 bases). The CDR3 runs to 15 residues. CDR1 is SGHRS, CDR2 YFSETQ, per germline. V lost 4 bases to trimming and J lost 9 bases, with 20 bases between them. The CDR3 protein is CASSLEGVGVAEQFF. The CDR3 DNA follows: TGCGCCAGCAGCCTGGAAGGGGTAGGGGTCGCTGAGCAGTTCTTC.

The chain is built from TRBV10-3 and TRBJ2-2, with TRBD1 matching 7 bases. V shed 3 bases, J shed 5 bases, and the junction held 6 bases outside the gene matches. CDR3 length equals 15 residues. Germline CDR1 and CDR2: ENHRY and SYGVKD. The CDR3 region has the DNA TGTGCCATCAGTGAAAAGGGACAGCAAACCGGGGAGCTGTTTTTT. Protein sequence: CAISEKGQQTGELFF.

CDR3 loop: CASSPLAGGLGELFF. The CDR3 DNA reads TGTGCCAGCAGCCCACTAGCGGGGGGTCTCGGGGAGCTGTTTTTT. This chain joins TRBV7-3 and TRBJ2-2; 12 nucleotides line up with TRBD2. This CDR3 has 15 amino acids. Germline lookup yields CDR1 SGHTA and CDR2 FQGTGA. With 5 bases clipped from V and 7 bases from J, the junction kept 5 bases outside the gene matches.

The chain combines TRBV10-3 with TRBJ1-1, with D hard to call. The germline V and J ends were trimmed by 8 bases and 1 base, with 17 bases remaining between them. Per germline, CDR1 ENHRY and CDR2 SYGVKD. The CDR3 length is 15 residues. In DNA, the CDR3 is TGTGCCATCTCCCAAGTTGGGCATACGAACACTGAAGCTTTCTTT. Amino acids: CAISQVGHTNTEAFF.

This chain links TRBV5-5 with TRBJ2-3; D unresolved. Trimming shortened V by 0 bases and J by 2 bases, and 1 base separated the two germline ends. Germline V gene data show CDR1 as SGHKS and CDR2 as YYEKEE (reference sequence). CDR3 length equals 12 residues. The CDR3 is CASSLDTDTQYF. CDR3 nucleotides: TGTGCCAGCAGCTTGGACACAGATACGCAGTATTTT.

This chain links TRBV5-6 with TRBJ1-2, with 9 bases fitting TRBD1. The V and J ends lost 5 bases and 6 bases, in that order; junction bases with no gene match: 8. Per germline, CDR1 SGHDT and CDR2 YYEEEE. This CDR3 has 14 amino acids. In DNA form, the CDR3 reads TGTGCCAGCAGTTCACCCACAGGGGGCCATGGCTACACCTTC. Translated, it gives CASSSPTGGHGYTF.

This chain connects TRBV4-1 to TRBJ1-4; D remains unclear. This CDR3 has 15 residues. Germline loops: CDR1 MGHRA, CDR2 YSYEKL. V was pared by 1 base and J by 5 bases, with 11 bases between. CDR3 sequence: CASSQGPTQNEKLFF. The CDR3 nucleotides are TGCGCCAGCAGCCAAGGACCAACCCAAAATGAAAAACTGTTTTTT.

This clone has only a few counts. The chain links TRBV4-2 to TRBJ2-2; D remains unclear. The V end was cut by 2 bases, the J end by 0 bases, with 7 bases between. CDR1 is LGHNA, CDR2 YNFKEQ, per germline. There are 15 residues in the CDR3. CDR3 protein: CASSQSGANTGELFF. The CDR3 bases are TGTGCCAGCAGCCAATCAGGTGCGAACACCGGGGAGCTGTTTTTT.

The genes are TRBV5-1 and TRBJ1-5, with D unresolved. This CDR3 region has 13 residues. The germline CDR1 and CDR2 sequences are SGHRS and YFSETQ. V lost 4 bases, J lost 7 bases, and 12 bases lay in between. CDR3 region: CASSPMPGQPQHF. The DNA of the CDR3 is TGCGCCAGCAGCCCAATGCCGGGACAGCCCCAGCATTTT.

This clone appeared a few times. Written as DNA, the CDR3 is TGTGCCAGCAGCTTAGTGGCTAGCGGGGGGGCCTGGTATTTT. Its translation is CASSLVASGGAWYF. The chain uses TRBV13 and TRBJ2-3, with 12 bases fitting TRBD2. The CDR3 has 14 residues. The V gene's germline CDR1 is PRHDT and CDR2 FYEKMQ (reference sequence). J lost 14 bases, V lost 1 base, and 7 bases had no gene match.

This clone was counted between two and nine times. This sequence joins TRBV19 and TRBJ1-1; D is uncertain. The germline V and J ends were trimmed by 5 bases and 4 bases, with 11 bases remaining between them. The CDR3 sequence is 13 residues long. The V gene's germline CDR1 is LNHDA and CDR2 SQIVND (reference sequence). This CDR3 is CASSPREGTEAFF. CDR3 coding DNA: TGTGCCAGTAGTCCTCGCGAGGGCACTGAAGCTTTCTTT. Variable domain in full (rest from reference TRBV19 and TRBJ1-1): DGGITQSPKYLFRKEGQNVTLSCEQNLNHDAMYWYRQDPGQGLRLIYYSQIVNDFQKGDIAEGYSVSREKKESFPLTVTSAQKNPTAFYLCASSPREGTEAFFGQGTRLTVV.

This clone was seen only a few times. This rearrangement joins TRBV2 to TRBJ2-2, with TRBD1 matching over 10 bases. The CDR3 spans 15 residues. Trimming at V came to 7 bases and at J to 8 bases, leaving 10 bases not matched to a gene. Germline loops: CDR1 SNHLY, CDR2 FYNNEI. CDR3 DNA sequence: TGTGCCAGCAACGAACGGGACAGGGGCGTAGGGGAGCTGTTTTTT. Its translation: CASNERDRGVGELFF.

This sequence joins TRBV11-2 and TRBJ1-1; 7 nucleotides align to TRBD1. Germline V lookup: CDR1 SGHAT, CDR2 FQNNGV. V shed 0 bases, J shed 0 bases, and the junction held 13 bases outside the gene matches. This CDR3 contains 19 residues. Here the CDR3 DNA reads TGTGCCAGCAGCTTAGATCGTTTTTCCCTACAGGGGCTGAACACTGAAGCTTTCTTT. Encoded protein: CASSLDRFSLQGLNTEAFF.

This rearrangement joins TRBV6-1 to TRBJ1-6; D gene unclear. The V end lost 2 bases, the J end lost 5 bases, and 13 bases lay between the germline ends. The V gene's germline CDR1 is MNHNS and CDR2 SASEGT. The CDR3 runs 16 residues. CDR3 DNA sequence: TGTGCCAGCAGTGAATTGAGGACGGGGAATAATTCACCCCTCCACTTT. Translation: CASSELRTGNNSPLHF.

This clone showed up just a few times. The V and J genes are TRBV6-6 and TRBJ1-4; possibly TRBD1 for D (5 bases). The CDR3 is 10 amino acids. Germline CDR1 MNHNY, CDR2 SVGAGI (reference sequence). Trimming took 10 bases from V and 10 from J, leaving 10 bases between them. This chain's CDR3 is CATLGGKLFF. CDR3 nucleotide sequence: TGTGCCACCCTTGGGGGAAAACTGTTTTTT.

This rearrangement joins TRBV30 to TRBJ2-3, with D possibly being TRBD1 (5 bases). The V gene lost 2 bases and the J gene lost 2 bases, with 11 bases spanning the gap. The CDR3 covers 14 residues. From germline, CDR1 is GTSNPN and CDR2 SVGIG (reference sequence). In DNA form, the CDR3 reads TGTGCCTGGAGTTGGGGCGCCCACACAGATACGCAGTATTTT. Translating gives CAWSWGAHTDTQYF.

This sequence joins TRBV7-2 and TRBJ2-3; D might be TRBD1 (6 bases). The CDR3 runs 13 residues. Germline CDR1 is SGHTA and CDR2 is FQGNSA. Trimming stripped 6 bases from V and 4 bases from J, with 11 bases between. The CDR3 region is CASSIQGSDTQYF. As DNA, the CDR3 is TGTGCCAGCAGTATCCAGGGGTCAGATACGCAGTATTTT. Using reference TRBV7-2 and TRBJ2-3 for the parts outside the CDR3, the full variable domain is GAGVSQSPSNKVTEKGKDVELRCDPISGHTALYWYRQSLGQGLEFLIYFQGNSAPDKSGLPSDRFSAERTGGSVSTLTIQRTQQEDSAVYLCASSIQGSDTQYFGPGTRLTVL.

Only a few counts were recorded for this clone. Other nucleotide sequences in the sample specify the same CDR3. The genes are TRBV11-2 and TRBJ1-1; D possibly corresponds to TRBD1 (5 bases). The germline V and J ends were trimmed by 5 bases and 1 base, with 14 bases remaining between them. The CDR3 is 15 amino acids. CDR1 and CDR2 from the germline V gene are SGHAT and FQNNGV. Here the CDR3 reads CASSLTPGTNTEAFF. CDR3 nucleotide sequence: TGTGCCAGCAGCCTTACTCCAGGGACGAACACTGAAGCTTTCTTT. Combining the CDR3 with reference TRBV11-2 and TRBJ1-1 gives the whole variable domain EAGVAQSPRYKIIEKRQSVAFWCNPISGHATLYWYQQILGQGPKLLIQFQNNGVVDDSQLPKDRFSAERLKGVDSTLKIQPAKLEDSAVYLCASSLTPGTNTEAFFGQGTRLTVV.